These 15 T cell receptor beta chains came from one sample sequenced in a study of identifying expanded T cells in peripheral blood. Here immunoSEQ multiplex PCR was the method, and the copy in TCRdb shows in-frame clones only, minus some. Here the sample spans roughly 56,000 clones, approximately 82% being singletons. Material for sequencing was blood. These receptors originate from a person aged 18-69 years in good health.

The rearrangement links TRBV9 to TRBJ2-3; D may be TRBD1 or TRBD2 (5 bases each). The CDR3 has 16 amino acids. Germline-derived CDR1 and CDR2 are SGDLS and YYNGEE. Between the trimmed V and J ends, which lost 3 bases and 2 bases, there was a span of 16 bases. The CDR3 coding sequence is TGTGCCAGCAGCGGGGATTTGGGGGTATACACAGATACGCAGTATTTT. Its translation is CASSGDLGVYTDTQYF.

V usage is TRBV5-6 and J usage is TRBJ2-5, with 14 bases lining up with TRBD2. Trimming cost V 3 bases and J 4 bases; bases outside gene matches: 5. Germline assignment: CDR1 SGHDT and CDR2 YYEEEE. CDR3 length equals 16 residues. DNA of the CDR3: TGTGCCAGCAGCTCGGGACTAGCGGGAGCGGGAGAGACCCAGTACTTC. It codes for CASSSGLAGAGETQYF.

V gene TRBV6-1 combines with J gene TRBJ2-1; tentative D call: TRBD2 (5 bases). The V end lost 2 bases, the J end lost 0 bases, and 11 bases lay between the germline ends. This CDR3 spans 16 amino acids. The germline V gene encodes CDR1 MNHNS and CDR2 SASEGT. The CDR3 protein is CASSENLGSSYNEQFF. CDR3 DNA: TGTGCCAGCAGTGAAAATTTAGGGAGCTCCTACAATGAGCAGTTCTTC.

The chain carries TRBV18 and TRBJ2-2, with a weak D call TRBD2 (5 bases). Trimming removed 3 bases from V and 6 bases from J, with 11 bases in between. Germline CDR1 and CDR2: KGHSH and LQKENI. This CDR3 is 14 amino acids long. Here the CDR3 DNA reads TGTGCCAGCTCACCTCAGAGGCGGGCCGGGGAGCTGTTTTTT. Translating gives CASSPQRRAGELFF. Full variable domain (remainder filled in from reference TRBV18 and TRBJ2-2): NAGVMQNPRHLVRRRGQEARLRCSPMKGHSHVYWYRQLPEEGLKFMVYLQKENIIDESGMPKERFSAEFPKEGPSILRIQQVVRGDSAAYFCASSPQRRAGELFFGEGSRLTVL.

The chain recombines TRBV27 with TRBJ2-7, with 15 positions matching TRBD2. Germline V CDR1 and CDR2: MNHEY, SMNVEV (reference sequence). The CDR3 is made up of 16 amino acids. Trimming at V came to 5 bases and at J to 7 bases, leaving 9 bases not matched to a gene. The DNA for the CDR3 is TGTGCCAGCAGTGGGTCGGGACTAGCGGGAGGAGGGGAGCAGTACTTC. Translating gives CASSGSGLAGGGEQYF.

The rearrangement links TRBV5-5 to TRBJ1-2; D uncertain. Trimming took 7 bases from V and 1 from J, leaving 8 bases between them. CDR1 and CDR2 (germline): SGHKS, YYEKEE (reference sequence). The length of the CDR3 is 12 residues. As DNA, the CDR3 is TGTGCCAGCGGACGAAATAACTATGGCTACACCTTC. It is translated as CASGRNNYGYTF.

The chain combines TRBV9 with TRBJ2-4; tentatively, D is TRBD1 or TRBD2 (5 bases each). The CDR3 is made up of 17 amino acids. The V end was cut by 0 bases, the J end by 0 bases, with 13 bases between. The germline V gene encodes CDR1 SGDLS and CDR2 YYNGEE. The CDR3 coding sequence is TGTGCCAGCAGCGTAGGGGGGAGCATCCTAGCCAAAAACATTCAGTACTTC. As protein: CASSVGGSILAKNIQYF.

V is TRBV2 and J is TRBJ1-5; 8 bases are shared with TRBD1. Germline trimming cut 6 bases from V and 2 bases from J; bases unmatched to any gene: 3. The CDR3 is made up of 14 amino acids. Germline V gene sequence: CDR1 SNHLY, CDR2 FYNNEI. For the CDR3, the DNA is TGTGCCAGCAGCGGACAGGGACGCAATCAGCCCCAGCATTTT. This codes for CASSGQGRNQPQHF.

The chain uses TRBV4-1 and TRBJ2-3; 7 nucleotides agree with TRBD1. CDR3 length: 14 residues. V lost 5 bases and J lost 0; bases outside the gene matches: 2. CDR1 and CDR2 (germline): MGHRA, YSYEKL. The CDR3 loop is CASSRGQSTDTQYF. CDR3 DNA: TGCGCCAGCAGCAGGGGACAGAGCACAGATACGCAGTATTTT.

This clone was recorded once. The V and J genes are TRBV5-4 and TRBJ2-6; D is possibly TRBD1 (6 bases). The CDR3 covers 18 residues. The V end lost 3 bases, the J end lost 0 bases, and 16 bases lay between the germline ends. Looked up from germline, CDR1 is SGHNT and CDR2 is YYREEE (reference sequence). Written as DNA, the CDR3 is TGTGCCAGCAGCTCGCCGCTAGGGGGTTCCTCTGGGGCCAACGTCCTGACTTTC. Its translation: CASSSPLGGSSGANVLTF.

The V call is TRBV5-5, the J call TRBJ2-7, with D possibly being TRBD2 (5 bases). The CDR3 consists of 14 residues. Trimming took off 0 bases at V and 1 base at J, with 8 bases between the two ends. The V gene's germline CDR1 is SGHKS and CDR2 YYEKEE (reference sequence). The CDR3 protein is CASSLGGPSYEQYF. In DNA, the CDR3 is TGTGCCAGCAGCTTGGGAGGGCCTTCCTACGAGCAGTACTTC.

The V and J genes are TRBV4-2 and TRBJ2-3, with D perhaps given as TRBD1 or TRBD2 (5 bases each). The ends were cut back, 3 bases at V and 2 bases at J, with 9 bases in the middle. This CDR3 is 14 amino acids long. Germline CDR1 reads LGHNA; CDR2 reads YNFKEQ. The CDR3 sequence is CASSHGAPTDTQYF. CDR3 coding DNA: TGTGCCAGCAGCCACGGGGCCCCCACAGATACGCAGTATTTT.

A remark on this clone: Other DNA sequences within the sample encode an identical CDR3. The gene calls are TRBV10-2 and TRBJ2-3; the D is unclear. Germline V CDR1 and CDR2: WSHSY, SAAADI. V was pared by 1 base and J by 6 bases, with 2 bases between. The CDR3 consists of 11 residues. The CDR3 region has the DNA TGCGCCAGCAGTGAGTTGGATACGCAGTATTTT. Translated, it gives CASSELDTQYF.

This clone was found once. The rearrangement links TRBV7-2 to TRBJ2-3; D uncertain. Germline V gene sequence: CDR1 SGHTA, CDR2 FQGNSA. V lost 4 bases and J lost 3, with 5 bases in between. This CDR3 has 12 amino acids. The CDR3 is CASSSRTDTQYF. DNA of the CDR3: TGTGCCAGCAGCTCTAGGACAGATACGCAGTATTTT.

The CDR3 sequence: CASSPSEAGKLFF. The DNA for the CDR3 is TGTGCCAGCAGCCCGTCGGAGGCTGGAAAACTGTTTTTT. The rearrangement joins TRBV5-4 to TRBJ1-4; no firm D call. The CDR3 is made up of 13 amino acids. Trimming stripped 4 bases from V and 10 bases from J, with 14 bases between. Per the germline V gene, CDR1 is SGHNT and CDR2 is YYREEE (reference sequence).